This T cell receptor (beta chain) was captured in a study of cytomegalovirus exposure and HLA in healthy donors. Study-level findings and limits: Common viral pathogens (according to a later analysis) appeared linked to several of the most significant clusters. Certain sequence variants were highly shared and formed a cluster, and this cluster was likely a sequencing artifact.

In the case of this clone: Antigen specificity is unknown.

Donors counted as nominally healthy when sampled, yet unrecorded immune exposures were likely. V lost 2 bases to trimming and J lost 1 base, with 7 bases between them. This CDR3 has 14 residues. Germline CDR1 reads SGDLS; CDR2 reads YYNGEE. Primers: 60 Vbeta forward and 13 Jbeta reverse. Repertoires were generated with immunoSEQ multiplex PCR, while TCRdb's copy carries only in-frame clones and drops some. The sample holds about 200,000 clones, 79% seen once. Sequenced material: PBMCs. The J gene is TRBJ1-3, the V gene TRBV9, with no clear D. The TCR was taken from a woman in her fifties or sixties in good health and CMV-seronegative. Here the CDR3 reads CASSVTYSGNTIYF. CDR3 in DNA: TGTGCCAGCAGCGTTACATATTCTGGAAACACCATATATTTT.